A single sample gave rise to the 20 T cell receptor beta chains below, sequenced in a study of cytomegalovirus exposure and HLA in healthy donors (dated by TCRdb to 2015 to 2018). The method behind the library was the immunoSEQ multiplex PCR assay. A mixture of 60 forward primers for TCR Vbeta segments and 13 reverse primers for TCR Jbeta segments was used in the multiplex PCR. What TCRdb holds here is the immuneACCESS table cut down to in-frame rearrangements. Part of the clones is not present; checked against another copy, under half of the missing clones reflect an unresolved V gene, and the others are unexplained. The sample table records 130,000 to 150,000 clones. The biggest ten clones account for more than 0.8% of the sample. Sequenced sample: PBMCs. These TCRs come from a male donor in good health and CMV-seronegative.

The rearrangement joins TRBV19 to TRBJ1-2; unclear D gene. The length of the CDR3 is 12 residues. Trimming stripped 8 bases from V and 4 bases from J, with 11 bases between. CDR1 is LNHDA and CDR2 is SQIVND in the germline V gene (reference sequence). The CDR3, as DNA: TGTGCCAGTCATCCCTCGGTCTATGGCTACACCTTC. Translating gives CASHPSVYGYTF.

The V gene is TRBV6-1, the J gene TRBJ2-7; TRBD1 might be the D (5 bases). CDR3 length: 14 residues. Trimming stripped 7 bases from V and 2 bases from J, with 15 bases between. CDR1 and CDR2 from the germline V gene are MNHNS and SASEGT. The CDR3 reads CASTVDSRPYEQYF. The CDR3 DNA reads TGTGCCAGCACCGTTGACAGCAGACCCTACGAGCAGTACTTC.

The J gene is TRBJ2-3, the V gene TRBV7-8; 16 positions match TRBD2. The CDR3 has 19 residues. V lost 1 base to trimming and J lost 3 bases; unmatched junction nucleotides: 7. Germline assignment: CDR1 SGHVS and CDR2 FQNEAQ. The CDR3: CASSLVGGLAGGQTDTQYF. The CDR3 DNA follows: TGTGCCAGCAGCTTAGTCGGGGGACTAGCGGGAGGGCAAACAGATACGCAGTATTTT.

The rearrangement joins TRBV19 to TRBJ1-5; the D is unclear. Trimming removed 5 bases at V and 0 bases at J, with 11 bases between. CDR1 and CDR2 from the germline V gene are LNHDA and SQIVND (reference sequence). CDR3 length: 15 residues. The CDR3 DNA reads TGTGCCAGTAGTCTTATGAGGGCTAGCAATCAGCCCCAGCATTTT. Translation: CASSLMRASNQPQHF.

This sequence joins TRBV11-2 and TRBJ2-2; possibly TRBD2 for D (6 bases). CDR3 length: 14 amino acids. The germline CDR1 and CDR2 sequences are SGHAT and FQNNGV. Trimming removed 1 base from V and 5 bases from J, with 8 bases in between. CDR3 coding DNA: TGTGCCAGCAGCTTAGTGCGGGAAACCGGGGAGCTGTTTTTT. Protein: CASSLVRETGELFF.

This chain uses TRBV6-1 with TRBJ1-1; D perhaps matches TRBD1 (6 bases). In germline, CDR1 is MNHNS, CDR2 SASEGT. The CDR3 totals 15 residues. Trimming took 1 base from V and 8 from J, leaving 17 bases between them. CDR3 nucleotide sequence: TGTGCCAGCAGTGAAGGGGCGGTTGGTGGGACAGAAGCTTTCTTT. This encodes CASSEGAVGGTEAFF.

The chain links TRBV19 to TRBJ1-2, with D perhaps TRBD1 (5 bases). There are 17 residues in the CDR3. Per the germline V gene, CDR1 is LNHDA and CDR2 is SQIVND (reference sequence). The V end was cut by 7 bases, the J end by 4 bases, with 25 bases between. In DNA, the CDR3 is TGTGCCAGTAACCATCAGGGAGGCAAGAAGTTAGCCTATGGCTACACCTTC. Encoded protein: CASNHQGGKKLAYGYTF.

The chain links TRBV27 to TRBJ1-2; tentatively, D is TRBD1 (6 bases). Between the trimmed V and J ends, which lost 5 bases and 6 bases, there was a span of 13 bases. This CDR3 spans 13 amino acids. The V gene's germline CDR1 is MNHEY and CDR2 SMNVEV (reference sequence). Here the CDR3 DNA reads TGTGCCAGCAGTCGACTGGACAGAGATGGCTACACCTTC. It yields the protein CASSRLDRDGYTF.

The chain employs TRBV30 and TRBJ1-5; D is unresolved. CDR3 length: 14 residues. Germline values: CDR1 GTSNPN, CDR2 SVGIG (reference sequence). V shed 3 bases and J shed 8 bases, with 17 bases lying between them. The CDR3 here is CAWSRRSGYEPQHF. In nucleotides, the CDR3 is TGTGCCTGGAGCCGAAGGAGTGGGTACGAGCCCCAGCATTTT.

CDR3 in amino acids: CASSLVLAGGNNEQFF. Written as DNA, the CDR3 is TGTGCCAGCAGCTTAGTGTTAGCGGGAGGGAACAATGAGCAGTTCTTC. The chain has TRBV7-6 and TRBJ2-1, with 11 bases lining up with TRBD2. Per the germline V gene, CDR1 is SGHVS and CDR2 is FNYEAQ. V lost 1 base, J lost 5 bases, and 4 bases stayed unmatched. CDR3 size: 16 residues. The variable domain in full, completed from reference TRBV7-6 and TRBJ2-1, reads GAGVSQSPRYKVTKRGQDVALRCDPISGHVSLYWYRQALGQGPEFLTYFNYEAQQDKSGLPNDRFSAERPEGSISTLTIQRTEQRDSAMYRCASSLVLAGGNNEQFFGPGTRLTVL.

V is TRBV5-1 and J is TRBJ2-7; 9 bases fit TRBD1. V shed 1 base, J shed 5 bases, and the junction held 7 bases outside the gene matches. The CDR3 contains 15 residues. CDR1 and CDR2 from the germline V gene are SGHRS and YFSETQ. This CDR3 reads CASSLWGQGVHEQYF. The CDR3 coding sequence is TGCGCCAGCAGCTTGTGGGGACAGGGTGTCCACGAGCAGTACTTC.

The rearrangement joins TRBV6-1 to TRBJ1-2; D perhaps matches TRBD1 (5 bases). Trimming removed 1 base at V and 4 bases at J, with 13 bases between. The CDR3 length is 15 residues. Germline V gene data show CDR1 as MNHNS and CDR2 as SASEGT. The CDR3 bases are TGTGCCAGCAGTGAAGGCGTGGGGCCTGGCTATGGCTACACCTTC. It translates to CASSEGVGPGYGYTF.

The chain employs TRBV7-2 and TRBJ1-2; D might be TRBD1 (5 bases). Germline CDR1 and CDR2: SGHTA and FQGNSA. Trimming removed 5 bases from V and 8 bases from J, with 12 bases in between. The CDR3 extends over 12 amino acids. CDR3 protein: CASSLDSRGYTF. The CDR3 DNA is TGTGCCAGCAGCCTCGACAGCCGCGGCTACACCTTC. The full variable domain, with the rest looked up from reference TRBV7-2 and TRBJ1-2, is GAGVSQSPSNKVTEKGKDVELRCDPISGHTALYWYRQSLGQGLEFLIYFQGNSAPDKSGLPSDRFSAERTGGSVSTLTIQRTQQEDSAVYLCASSLDSRGYTFGSGTRLTVV.

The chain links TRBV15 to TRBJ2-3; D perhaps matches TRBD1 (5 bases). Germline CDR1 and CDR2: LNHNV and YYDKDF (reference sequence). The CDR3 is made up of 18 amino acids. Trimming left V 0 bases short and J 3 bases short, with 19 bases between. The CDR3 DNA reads TGTGCCACCAGCAGAGATAAAAGGGGCGCGGTCGGGACAGATACGCAGTATTTT. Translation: CATSRDKRGAVGTDTQYF.

This chain's CDR3 is CASSIDHTGRETQYF. CDR3 nucleotide sequence: TGTGCCAGTAGTATAGATCATACAGGGAGAGAGACCCAGTACTTC. The genes are TRBV19 and TRBJ2-5; TRBD1 is a possible D gene (6 bases). In germline, CDR1 is LNHDA, CDR2 SQIVND (reference sequence). V shed 0 bases and J shed 4 bases, with 12 bases lying between them. The CDR3 is 15 residues long.

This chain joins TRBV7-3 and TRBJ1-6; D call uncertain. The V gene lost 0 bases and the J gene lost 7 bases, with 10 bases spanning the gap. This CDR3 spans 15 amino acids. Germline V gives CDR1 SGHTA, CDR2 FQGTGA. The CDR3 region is CASSLTPERNSPLHF. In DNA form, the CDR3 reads TGTGCCAGCAGCTTAACACCCGAACGGAATTCACCCCTCCACTTT.

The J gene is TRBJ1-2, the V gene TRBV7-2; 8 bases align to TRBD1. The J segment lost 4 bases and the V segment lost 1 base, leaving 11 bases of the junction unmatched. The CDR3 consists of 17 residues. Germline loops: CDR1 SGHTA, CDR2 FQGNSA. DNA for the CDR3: TGTGCCAGCAGCTTAGAAAGGCAGGGGGCGCATTCCTATGGCTACACCTTC. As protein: CASSLERQGAHSYGYTF.

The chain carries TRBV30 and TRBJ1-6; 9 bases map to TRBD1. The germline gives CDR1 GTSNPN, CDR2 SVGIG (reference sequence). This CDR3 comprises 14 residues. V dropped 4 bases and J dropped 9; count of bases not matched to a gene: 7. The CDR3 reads CAWNTGTGTSPLHF. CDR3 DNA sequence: TGTGCCTGGAATACCGGGACAGGGACTTCACCCCTCCACTTT.

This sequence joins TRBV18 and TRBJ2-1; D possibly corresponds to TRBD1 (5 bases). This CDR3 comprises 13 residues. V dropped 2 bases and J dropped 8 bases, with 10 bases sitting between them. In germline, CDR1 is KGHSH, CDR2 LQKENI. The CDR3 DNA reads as TGTGCCAGCTCACCAGCAGGGTTGTATGAGCAGTTCTTC. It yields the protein CASSPAGLYEQFF.

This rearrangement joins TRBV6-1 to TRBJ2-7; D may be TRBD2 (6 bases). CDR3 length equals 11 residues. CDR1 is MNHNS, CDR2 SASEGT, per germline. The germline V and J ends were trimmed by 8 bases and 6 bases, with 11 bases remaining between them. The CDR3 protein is CASVSGSEQYF. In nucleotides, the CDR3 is TGTGCCAGCGTGTCCGGGAGCGAGCAGTACTTC.